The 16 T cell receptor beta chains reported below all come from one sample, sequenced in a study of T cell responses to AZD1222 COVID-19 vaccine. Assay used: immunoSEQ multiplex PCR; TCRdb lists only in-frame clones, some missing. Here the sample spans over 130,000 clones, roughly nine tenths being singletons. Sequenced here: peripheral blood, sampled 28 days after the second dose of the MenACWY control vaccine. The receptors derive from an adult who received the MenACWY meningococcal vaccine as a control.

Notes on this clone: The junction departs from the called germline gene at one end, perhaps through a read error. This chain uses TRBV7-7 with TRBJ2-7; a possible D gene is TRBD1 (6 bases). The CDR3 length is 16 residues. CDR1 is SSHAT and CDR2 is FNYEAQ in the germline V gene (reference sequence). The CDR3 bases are TGTGCTAGCAGCTTAGGGGGACCGGGACAAACGGGCGAGCAGTACTTC. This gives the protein CASSLGGPGQTGEQYF.

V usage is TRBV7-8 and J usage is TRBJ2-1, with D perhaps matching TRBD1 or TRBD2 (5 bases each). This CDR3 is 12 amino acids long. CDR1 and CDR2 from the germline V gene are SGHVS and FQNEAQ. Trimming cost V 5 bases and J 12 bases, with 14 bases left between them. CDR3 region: CASSVGDGPQFF. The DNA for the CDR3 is TGTGCCAGCAGCGTCGGGGACGGGCCGCAGTTCTTC.

DNA of the CDR3: TGTGCCAGCAGTCCCCCCCCCGCGGACAGTGAAGCTTTCTTT. It specifies CASSPPPADSEAFF. This chain uses TRBV6-6 with TRBJ1-1; D is possibly TRBD1 (6 bases). V was pared by 5 bases and J by 7 bases, with 17 bases between. The CDR3 is 14 residues long. From germline, CDR1 is MNHNY and CDR2 SVGAGI (reference sequence).

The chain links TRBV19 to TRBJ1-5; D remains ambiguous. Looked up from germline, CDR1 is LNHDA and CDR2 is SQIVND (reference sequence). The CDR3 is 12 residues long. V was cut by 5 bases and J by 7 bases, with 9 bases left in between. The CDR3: CASSEGEQPQHF. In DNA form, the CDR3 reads TGTGCCAGTAGTGAGGGTGAGCAGCCCCAGCATTTT.

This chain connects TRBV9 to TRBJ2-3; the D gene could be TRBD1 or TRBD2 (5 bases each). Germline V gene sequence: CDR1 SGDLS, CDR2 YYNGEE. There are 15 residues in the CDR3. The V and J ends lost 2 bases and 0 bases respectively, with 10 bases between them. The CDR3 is CASSVGTGSTDTQYF. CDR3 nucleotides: TGTGCCAGCAGCGTTGGGACGGGAAGCACAGATACGCAGTATTTT. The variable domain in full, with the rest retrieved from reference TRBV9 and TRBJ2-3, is DSGVTQTPKHLITATGQRVTLRCSPRSGDLSVYWYQQSLDQGLQFLIQYYNGEERAKGNILERFSAQQFPDLHSELNLSSLELGDSALYFCASSVGTGSTDTQYFGPGTRLTVL.

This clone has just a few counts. The CDR3 sequence is CASSPWTSGEEETQYF. CDR3 DNA: TGTGCCAGCAGCCCCTGGACTAGCGGGGAGGAAGAGACCCAGTACTTC. V is TRBV5-8 and J is TRBJ2-5; 12 nucleotides match TRBD2. The CDR3 runs 16 residues. J was trimmed by 3 bases and V by 4 bases; bases with no gene match: 7. Germline V CDR1 and CDR2: SGHTS, YDEGEE.

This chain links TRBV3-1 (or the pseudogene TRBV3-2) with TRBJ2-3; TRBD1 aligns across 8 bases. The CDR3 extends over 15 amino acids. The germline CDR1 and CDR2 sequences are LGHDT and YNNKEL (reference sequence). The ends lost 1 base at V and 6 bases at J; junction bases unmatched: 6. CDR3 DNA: TGTGCCAGCAGCCAAGCCGACAGGGGCCGGGATACGCAGTATTTT. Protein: CASSQADRGRDTQYF.

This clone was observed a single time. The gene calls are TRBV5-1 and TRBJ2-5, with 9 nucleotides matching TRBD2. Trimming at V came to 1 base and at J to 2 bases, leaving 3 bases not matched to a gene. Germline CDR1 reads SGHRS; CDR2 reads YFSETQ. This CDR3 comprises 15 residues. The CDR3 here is CASSLMAGGQETQYF. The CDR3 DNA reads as TGCGCCAGCAGCTTGATGGCGGGAGGGCAAGAGACCCAGTACTTC.

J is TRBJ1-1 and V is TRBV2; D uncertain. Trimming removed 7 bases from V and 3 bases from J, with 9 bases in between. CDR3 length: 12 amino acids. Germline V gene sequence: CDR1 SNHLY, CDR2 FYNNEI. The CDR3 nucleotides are TGTGCCAGCACCACAGAGTACACTGAAGCTTTCTTT. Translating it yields CASTTEYTEAFF. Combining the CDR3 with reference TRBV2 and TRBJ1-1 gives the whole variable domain EPEVTQTPSHQVTQMGQEVILRCVPISNHLYFYWYRQILGQKVEFLVSFYNNEISEKSEIFDDQFSVERPDGSNFTLKIRSTKLEDSAMYFCASTTEYTEAFFGQGTRLTVV.

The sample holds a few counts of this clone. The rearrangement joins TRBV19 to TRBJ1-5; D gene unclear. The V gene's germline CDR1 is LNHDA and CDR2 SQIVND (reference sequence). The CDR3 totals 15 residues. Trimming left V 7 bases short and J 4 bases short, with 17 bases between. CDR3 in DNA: TGTGCCAGTACCGCGCACCCCCCGGAAAATCAGCCCCAGCATTTT. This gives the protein CASTAHPPENQPQHF.

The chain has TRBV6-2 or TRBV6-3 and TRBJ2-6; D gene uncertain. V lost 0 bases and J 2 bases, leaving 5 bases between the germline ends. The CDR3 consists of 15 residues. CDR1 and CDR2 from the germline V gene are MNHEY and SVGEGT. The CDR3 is CASSYSAAGANVLTF. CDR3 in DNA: TGTGCCAGCAGTTACTCGGCGGCTGGGGCCAACGTCCTGACTTTC.

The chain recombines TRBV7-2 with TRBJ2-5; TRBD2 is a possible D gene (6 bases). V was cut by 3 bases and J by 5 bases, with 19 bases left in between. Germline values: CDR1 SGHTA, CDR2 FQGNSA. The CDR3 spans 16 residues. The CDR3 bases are TGTGCCAGCAGCTTGGTGGGAGGAGCAAATTGGGAGACCCAGTACTTC. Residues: CASSLVGGANWETQYF.

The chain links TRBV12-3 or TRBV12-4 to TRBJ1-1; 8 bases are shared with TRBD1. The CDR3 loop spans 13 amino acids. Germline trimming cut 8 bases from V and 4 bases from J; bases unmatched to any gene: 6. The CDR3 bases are TGTGCCAGCCAAGGACAGGGCTCCACTGAAGCTTTCTTT. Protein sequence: CASQGQGSTEAFF.

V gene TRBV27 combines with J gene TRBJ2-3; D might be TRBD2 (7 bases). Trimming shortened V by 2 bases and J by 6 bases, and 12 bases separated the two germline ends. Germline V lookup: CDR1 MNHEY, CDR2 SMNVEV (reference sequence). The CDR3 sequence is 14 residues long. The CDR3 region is CASSLGGALDTQYF. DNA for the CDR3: TGTGCCAGCAGTTTAGGGGGGGCTTTGGATACGCAGTATTTT.

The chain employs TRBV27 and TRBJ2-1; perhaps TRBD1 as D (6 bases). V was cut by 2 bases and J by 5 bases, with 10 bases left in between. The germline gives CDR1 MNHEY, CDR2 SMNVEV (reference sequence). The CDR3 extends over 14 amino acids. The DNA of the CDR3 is TGTGCCAGCAGTTTACACGGACAGAACAATGAGCAGTTCTTC. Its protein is CASSLHGQNNEQFF.

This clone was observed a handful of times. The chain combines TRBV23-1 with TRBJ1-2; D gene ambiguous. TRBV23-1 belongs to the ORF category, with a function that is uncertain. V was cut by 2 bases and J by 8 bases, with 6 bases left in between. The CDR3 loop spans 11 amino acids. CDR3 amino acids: CASSQGEGYTF. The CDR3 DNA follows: TGCGCCAGCAGTCAAGGGGAAGGCTACACCTTC.